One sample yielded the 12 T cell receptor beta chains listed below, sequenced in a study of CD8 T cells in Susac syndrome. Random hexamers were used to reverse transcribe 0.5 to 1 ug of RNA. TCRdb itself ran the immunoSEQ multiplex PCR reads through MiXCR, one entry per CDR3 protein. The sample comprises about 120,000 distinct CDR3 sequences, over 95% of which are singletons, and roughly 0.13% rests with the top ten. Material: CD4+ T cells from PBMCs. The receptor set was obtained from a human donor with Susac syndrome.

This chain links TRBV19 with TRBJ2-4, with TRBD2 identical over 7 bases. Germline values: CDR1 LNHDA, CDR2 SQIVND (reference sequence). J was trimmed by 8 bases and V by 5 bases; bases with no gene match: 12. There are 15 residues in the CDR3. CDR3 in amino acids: CASSGVGGSRDIQYF. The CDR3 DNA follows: TGTGCCAGTAGTGGGGTCGGCGGGAGCCGGGACATTCAGTACTTC.

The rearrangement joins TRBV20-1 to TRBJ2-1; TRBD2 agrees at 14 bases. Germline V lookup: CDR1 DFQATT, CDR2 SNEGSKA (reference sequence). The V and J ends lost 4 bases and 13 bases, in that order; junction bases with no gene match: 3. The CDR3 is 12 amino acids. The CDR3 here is CSATGTSGSQFF. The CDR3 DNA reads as TGCAGTGCTACCGGGACTAGCGGGAGTCAGTTCTTC.

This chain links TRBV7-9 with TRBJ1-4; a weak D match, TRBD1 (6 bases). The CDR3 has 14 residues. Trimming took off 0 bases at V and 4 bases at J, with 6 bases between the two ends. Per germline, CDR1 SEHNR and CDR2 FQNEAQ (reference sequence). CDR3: CASSLAQGNEKLFF. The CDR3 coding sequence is TGTGCCAGCAGCTTAGCACAGGGTAATGAAAAACTGTTTTTT.

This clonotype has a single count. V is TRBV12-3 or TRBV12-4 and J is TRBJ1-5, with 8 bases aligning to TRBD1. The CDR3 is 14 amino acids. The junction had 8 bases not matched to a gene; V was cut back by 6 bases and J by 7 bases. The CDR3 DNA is TGTGCCAGCAGCATTACAGGGGGGTCACAGCCCCAGCATTTT. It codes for CASSITGGSQPQHF.

The CDR3 nucleotides are TGCGCCAGCAGCCGGTCTTCGACAGGCTCCTACGAGCAGTACTTC. Translation: CASSRSSTGSYEQYF. The genes are TRBV5-1 and TRBJ2-7; tentatively, D is TRBD1 (6 bases). This CDR3 has 15 amino acids. The V end was cut by 4 bases, the J end by 0 bases, with 14 bases between. Germline CDR1 and CDR2: SGHRS and YFSETQ.

CDR3 nucleotide sequence: TGTGCCACCAGTGACCCCCTTAGCGGTAGCTCCTACAATGAGCAGTTCTTC. This codes for CATSDPLSGSSYNEQFF. This sequence joins TRBV24-1 and TRBJ2-1; D might be TRBD2 (6 bases). Germline lookup yields CDR1 KGHDR and CDR2 SFDVKD. V was clipped by 4 bases and J by 0 bases, with 15 bases between them. The CDR3 sequence is 17 residues long.

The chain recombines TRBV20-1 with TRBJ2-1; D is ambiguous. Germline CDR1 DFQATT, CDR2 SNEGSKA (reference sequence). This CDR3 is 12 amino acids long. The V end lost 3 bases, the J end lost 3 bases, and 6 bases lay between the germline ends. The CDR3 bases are TGCAGTGCTAGTGCCAGCTACAATGAGCAGTTCTTC. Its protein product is CSASASYNEQFF.

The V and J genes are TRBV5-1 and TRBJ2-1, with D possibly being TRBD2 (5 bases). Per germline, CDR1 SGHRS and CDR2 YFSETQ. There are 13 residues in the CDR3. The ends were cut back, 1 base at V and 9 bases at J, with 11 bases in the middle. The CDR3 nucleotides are TGCGCCAGCAGCTTGTCGGGAAGGCTTGAGCAGTTCTTC. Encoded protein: CASSLSGRLEQFF.

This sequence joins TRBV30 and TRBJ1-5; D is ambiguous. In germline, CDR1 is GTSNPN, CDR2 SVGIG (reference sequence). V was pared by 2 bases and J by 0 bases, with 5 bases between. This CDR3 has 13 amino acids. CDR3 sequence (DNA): TGTGCCTGGAGTTACGCTAGCAATCAGCCCCAGCATTTT. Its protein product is CAWSYASNQPQHF.

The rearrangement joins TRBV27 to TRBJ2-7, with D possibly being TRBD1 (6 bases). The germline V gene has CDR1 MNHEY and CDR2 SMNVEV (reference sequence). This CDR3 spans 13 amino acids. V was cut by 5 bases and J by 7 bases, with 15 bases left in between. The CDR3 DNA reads TGTGCCAGCAGTCCCCGACAGGCTAGAGAGCAGTACTTC. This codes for CASSPRQAREQYF.

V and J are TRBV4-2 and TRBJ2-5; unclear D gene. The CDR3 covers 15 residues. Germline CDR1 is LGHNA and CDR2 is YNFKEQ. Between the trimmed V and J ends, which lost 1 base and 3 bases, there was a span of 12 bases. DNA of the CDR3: TGTGCCAGCAGCCAAGGAGAGTCGATAGAAGAGACCCAGTACTTC. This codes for CASSQGESIEETQYF.

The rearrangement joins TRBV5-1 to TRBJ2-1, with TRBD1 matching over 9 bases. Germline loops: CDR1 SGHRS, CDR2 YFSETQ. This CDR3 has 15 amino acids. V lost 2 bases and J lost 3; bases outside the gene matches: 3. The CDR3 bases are TGCGCCAGCAGCTTACAGGGGGCGGGCTACAATGAGCAGTTCTTC. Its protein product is CASSLQGAGYNEQFF.